This is a list of T cell receptor beta chains from one sample in a study of beta chain features in type 1 diabetes. The table came from immunoSEQ multiplex PCR; TCRdb's copy has only in-frame clones and leaves some out. The sample lists about 210,000 clones; 11% were seen once. Specimen: central memory CD4+ T cells from blood. Source of these receptors: a young man in good health. Both conserved end residues are part of each CDR3. A D gene is named only where the DNA matches it firmly. Where a row states a size, it is once, few, many or the class of an expanded clone; other rows omit it.

size	V	D	J	CDR3	DNA
NA	TRBV15	NA	TRBJ1-4	CATSGGHSTNEKLFF	TGTGCCACCAGCGGGGGACACTCGACTAATGAAAAACTGTTTTTT
few	TRBV9	TRBD1	TRBJ1-5	CASSSPTGADQPQHF	TGTGCCAGCAGCTCACCGACAGGGGCGGATCAGCCCCAGCATTTT
NA	TRBV7-2	TRBD1	TRBJ2-7	CASSLVTGVASRSLYEQYF	TGTGCCAGCAGCTTAGTAACAGGGGTGGCTAGCCGGAGCCTATACGAGCAGTACTTC
NA	TRBV30	TRBD2	TRBJ2-1	CAWSVRRASGTNEQFF	TGTGCCTGGAGTGTACGGCGTGCTAGCGGGACAAATGAGCAGTTCTTC
NA	TRBV16	TRBD2	TRBJ2-1	CASSLSLAGGPSTGPFF	TGTGCCAGCAGCCTCTCACTAGCGGGAGGGCCTAGCACCGGTCCGTTCTTC
NA	TRBV6-5	TRBD1	TRBJ2-7	CASTGTVVNEQYF	TGTGCCAGCACGGGGACAGTGGTCAACGAGCAGTACTTC
few	TRBV29-1	TRBD2	TRBJ2-1	CSGLGLAGVNEQFF	TGCAGCGGACTGGGACTAGCGGGAGTCAATGAGCAGTTCTTC
NA	TRBV7-2	NA	TRBJ2-7	CASSRDRSEQYF	TGTGCCAGCAGCCGGGACCGTTCGGAGCAGTACTTC
NA	TRBV5-6	TRBD2	TRBJ2-5	CASSARLAGGLETQYF	TGTGCCAGCAGCGCCAGACTAGCGGGAGGGTTGGAGACCCAGTACTTC
NA	TRBV2	NA	TRBJ2-3	CAGSGVADTQYF	TGTGCCGGCTCCGGGGTTGCCGATACGCAGTATTTT
NA	TRBV30	NA	TRBJ2-3	CAWSPGRQMTDTQYF	TGTGCCTGGAGTCCGGGACGCCAAATGACGGATACGCAGTATTTT
NA	TRBV29-1	TRBD1	TRBJ1-2	CSVDRDYGYTF	TGCAGCGTCGACAGGGACTATGGCTACACCTTC
few	TRBV7-8	NA	TRBJ1-1	CASSLLSETEAFF	TGTGCCAGCAGCCTTCTCAGTGAAACTGAAGCTTTCTTT
NA	TRBV5-1	NA	TRBJ2-2	CASSRENTGELFF	TGCGCCAGCAGCCGGGAAAACACCGGGGAGCTGTTTTTT
NA	TRBV18	NA	TRBJ2-1	CASSATLVSAYNEQFF	TGTGCCAGCTCGGCGACTCTGGTGTCGGCCTACAATGAGCAGTTCTTC
few	TRBV5-6	NA	TRBJ2-1	CASSLMSYEQFF	TGTGCCAGCAGCTTAATGTCTTATGAGCAGTTCTTC
once	TRBV9	NA	TRBJ2-5	CASRPLGGVGETQYF	TGTGCCAGCAGGCCCCTTGGGGGAGTGGGCGAGACCCAGTACTTC
few	TRBV5-1	NA	TRBJ1-2	CASSTGYGYTF	TGCGCCAGCAGTACCGGCTATGGCTACACCTTC
NA	TRBV30	TRBD2	TRBJ2-1	CAWSRTSGRLGEQFF	TGTGCCTGGAGCCGGACTAGCGGGAGGCTAGGTGAGCAGTTCTTC
NA	TRBV29-1	NA	TRBJ2-3	CSVRGQSTDTQYF	TGCAGCGTTCGCGGACAGAGCACAGATACGCAGTATTTT
few	TRBV6-6	NA	TRBJ1-1	CASSSHMGAEEAFF	TGTGCCAGCAGCTCCCATATGGGTGCTGAAGAAGCTTTCTTT
many	TRBV7-9	TRBD2	TRBJ2-1	CASSSGTSGRVYNEQFF	TGTGCCAGCAGCTCTGGGACTAGCGGGAGGGTATACAATGAGCAGTTCTTC
few	TRBV13	TRBD1	TRBJ2-4	CASSLGPGQGGDIQYF	TGTGCCAGCAGCTTAGGGCCAGGACAGGGTGGGGACATTCAGTACTTC
NA	TRBV2	TRBD2	TRBJ2-5	CASSAGLAGERETQYF	TGTGCCAGCAGTGCTGGACTAGCGGGAGAACGAGAGACCCAGTACTTC
NA	TRBV7-2	TRBD1	TRBJ2-1	CASSRTGGDYNEQFF	TGTGCCAGCAGTCGGACAGGGGGGGACTACAATGAGCAGTTCTTC
NA	TRBV4-3	TRBD1	TRBJ1-4	CASSQDNRGKLFF	TGCGCCAGCAGCCAAGATAACAGGGGTAAACTGTTTTTT